Reported below is one TCR beta chain. Assay used: immunoSEQ multiplex PCR; TCRdb lists only in-frame clones, some missing. The repertoire holds around 47,000 clones, with just under 80% as singletons. This entry belongs to a study of T cell responses to AZD1222 COVID-19 vaccine. Germline CDR1 SGHDT, CDR2 YYEEEE. The CDR3 runs to 14 residues. Trimming stripped 4 bases from V and 2 bases from J, with 12 bases between. The rearrangement joins TRBV5-6 to TRBJ1-1; tentative D call: TRBD1 (5 bases). The receptor's source is an adult who received the MenACWY meningococcal vaccine as a control. This specimen was peripheral blood, taken 28 days after the second dose of the MenACWY control vaccine. The CDR3 reads CASSIERGNTEAFF. In DNA, the CDR3 is TGTGCCAGCAGCATAGAAAGGGGCAACACTGAAGCTTTCTTT.